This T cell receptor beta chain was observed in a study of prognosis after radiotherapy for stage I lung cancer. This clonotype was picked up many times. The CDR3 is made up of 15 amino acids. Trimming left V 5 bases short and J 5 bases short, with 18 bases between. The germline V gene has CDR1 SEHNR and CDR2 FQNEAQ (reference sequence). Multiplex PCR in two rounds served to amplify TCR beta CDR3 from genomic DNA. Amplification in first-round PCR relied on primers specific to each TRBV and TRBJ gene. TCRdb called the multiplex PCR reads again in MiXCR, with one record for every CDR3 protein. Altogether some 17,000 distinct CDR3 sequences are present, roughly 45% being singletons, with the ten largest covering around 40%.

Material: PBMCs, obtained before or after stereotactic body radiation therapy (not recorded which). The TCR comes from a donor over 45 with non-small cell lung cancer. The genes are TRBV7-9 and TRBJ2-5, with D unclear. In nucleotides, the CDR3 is TGTGCCAGCAGCCTCTCGATCGCGGCCGGGGAGACCCAGTACTTC. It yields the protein CASSLSIAAGETQYF.